Presented here are 17 T cell receptor beta chains from one specimen sequenced in a study of blood T cell repertoires in COVID-19. Libraries were prepared by immunoSEQ multiplex PCR; TCRdb keeps only in-frame clonotypes and omits some of them. The table shows over 15,000 clones, with over 80% occurring only once. Sequenced sample: peripheral blood. All receptors derive from a human donor in a cohort sampled during active COVID-19. The donor label of this sample is uncertain.

The chain links TRBV5-3 to TRBJ2-1; 8 bases map to TRBD2. TRBV5-3 is known as an ORF, though its function is uncertain. The CDR3 covers 14 residues. Germline trimming cut 1 base from V and 9 bases from J; bases unmatched to any gene: 6. The CDR3 region has the DNA TGTGCCAGAAGCTTGTCCAGCGGGAGCGGTGAGCAGTTCTTC. Its translation: CARSLSSGSGEQFF.

The gene calls are TRBV5-4 and TRBJ2-3; 9 bases align to TRBD2. The V and J ends lost 6 bases and 6 bases, in that order; junction bases with no gene match: 5. Germline CDR1 is SGHNT and CDR2 is YYREEE (reference sequence). The CDR3 runs to 13 residues. The CDR3 is CASNLAGWDTQYF. CDR3 DNA sequence: TGTGCCAGCAACCTAGCGGGGTGGGATACGCAGTATTTT. The whole variable domain, filled in from reference TRBV5-4 and TRBJ2-3, reads ETGVTQSPTHLIKTRGQQVTLRCSSQSGHNTVSWYQQALGQGPQFIFQYYREEENGRGNFPPRFSGLQFPNYSSELNVNALELDDSALYLCASNLAGWDTQYFGPGTRLTVL.

This clone was observed a single time. The rearrangement uses TRBV28 and TRBJ2-7; D perhaps matches TRBD2 (6 bases). This CDR3 has 14 amino acids. V lost 3 bases and J lost 5, with 14 bases in between. CDR1 is MDHEN, CDR2 SYDVKM, per germline. CDR3 nucleotide sequence: TGTGCCAGCAGTTTGGAGACTAGATGGCACGAGCAGTACTTC. Amino acid sequence: CASSLETRWHEQYF. Combining the CDR3 with reference TRBV28 and TRBJ2-7 gives the whole variable domain DVKVTQSSRYLVKRTGEKVFLECVQDMDHENMFWYRQDPGLGLRLIYFSYDVKMKEKGDIPEGYSVSREKKERFSLILESASTNQTSMYLCASSLETRWHEQYFGPGTRLTVT.

The gene calls are TRBV5-4 and TRBJ2-3, with 10 bases fitting TRBD2. V gave up 3 bases and J gave up 3 bases; unmatched junction bases: 7. Germline loops: CDR1 SGHNT, CDR2 YYREEE (reference sequence). The CDR3 extends over 16 amino acids. The CDR3 DNA sequence: TGTGCCAGCAGCTGGCGAGCGGGAGGGCCGACAGATACGCAGTATTTT. Protein: CASSWRAGGPTDTQYF.

The J gene is TRBJ2-6, the V gene TRBV30; 8 positions agree with TRBD1. With 2 bases clipped from V and 2 bases from J, the junction kept 2 bases outside the gene matches. Per the germline V gene, CDR1 is GTSNPN and CDR2 is SVGIG (reference sequence). The CDR3 is 15 residues long. Written as DNA, the CDR3 is TGTGCCTGGAGTCAGGGGGCAGCTGGGGCCAACGTCCTGACTTTC. Translation gives CAWSQGAAGANVLTF.

This clone was seen a few times. The V and J genes are TRBV7-9 and TRBJ2-5; D unresolved. The V end was cut by 5 bases, the J end by 2 bases, with 15 bases between. CDR3 size: 15 residues. Per the germline V gene, CDR1 is SEHNR and CDR2 is FQNEAQ (reference sequence). The CDR3 bases are TGTGCCAGCAGCCTAGGGAACACAGCTCAAGAGACCCAGTACTTC. It encodes CASSLGNTAQETQYF. Drawing the rest from reference TRBV7-9 and TRBJ2-5, the complete variable domain is DTGVSQNPRHKITKRGQNVTFRCDPISEHNRLYWYRQTLGQGPEFLTYFQNEAQLEKSRLLSDRFSAERPKGSFSTLEIQRTEQGDSAMYLCASSLGNTAQETQYFGPGTRLLVL.

V gene TRBV5-4 combines with J gene TRBJ2-5; 7 bases align to TRBD1. The germline V gene has CDR1 SGHNT and CDR2 YYREEE (reference sequence). This CDR3 comprises 14 residues. V was pared by 2 bases and J by 2 bases, with 3 bases of the junction left unmatched. CDR3 residues: CASSLSRGQETQYF. For the CDR3, the DNA is TGTGCCAGCAGCTTAAGCAGGGGGCAAGAGACCCAGTACTTC.

This chain joins TRBV6-5 and TRBJ1-1, with D possibly being TRBD1 (5 bases). The CDR3 is made up of 13 amino acids. V gave up 5 bases and J gave up 1 base, with 8 bases separating them. Germline CDR1 reads MNHEY; CDR2 reads SVGAGI. CDR3 sequence (DNA): TGTGCCAGCAGTCAGGGAAGGAACACTGAAGCTTTCTTT. Amino acid sequence: CASSQGRNTEAFF.

The V and J genes are TRBV4-2 and TRBJ2-7; perhaps TRBD2 as D (6 bases). Trimming removed 2 bases from V and 6 bases from J, with 17 bases in between. CDR1 LGHNA and CDR2 YNFKEQ come from the germline V gene. This CDR3 has 15 residues. The DNA of the CDR3 is TGTGCCAGCAGCCAAATCGGCGGGACCTTCGGCGAGCAGTACTTC. Its protein is CASSQIGGTFGEQYF.

This chain joins TRBV4-2 and TRBJ1-4, with D tentatively TRBD1 (5 bases). The CDR3 extends over 14 amino acids. The ends were cut back, 4 bases at V and 7 bases at J, with 13 bases in the middle. Germline-derived CDR1 and CDR2 are LGHNA and YNFKEQ. CDR3 region: CASSPGGGREKLFF. The CDR3 DNA is TGTGCCAGCAGCCCGGGGGGAGGACGTGAAAAACTGTTTTTT.

The chain joins TRBV5-1 to TRBJ2-2; a possible D gene is TRBD1 (6 bases). V was shortened by 1 base and J by 0 bases, with 13 bases between the two germline ends. Germline CDR1 is SGHRS and CDR2 is YFSETQ. There are 17 residues in the CDR3. CDR3 sequence reads: CASSLKSTGTNTGELFF. The DNA of the CDR3 is TGCGCCAGCAGCTTGAAATCTACAGGGACGAACACCGGGGAGCTGTTTTTT.

J is TRBJ1-2 and V is TRBV30, with 9 bases fitting TRBD1. There are 16 residues in the CDR3. Germline CDR1 GTSNPN, CDR2 SVGIG (reference sequence). After removal of 2 bases from V and 3 bases from J, the junction contained 10 bases not matched to a gene. CDR3 DNA sequence: TGTGCCTGGAGTAAGGGACAGGGTTGGACCTACTATGGCTACACCTTC. Its protein is CAWSKGQGWTYYGYTF.

This chain links TRBV5-1 with TRBJ2-3; 11 bases fit TRBD2. The CDR3 loop spans 15 amino acids. The germline gives CDR1 SGHRS, CDR2 YFSETQ. V was clipped by 3 bases and J by 4 bases; unmatched bases: 4. CDR3 coding DNA: TGCGCCAGCAGCTCTGGGACTAGCGGACCAGATACGCAGTATTTT. This translates into CASSSGTSGPDTQYF.

DNA for the CDR3: TGCGCCAGCAGCGTGGGACAGGTAGATGCAAAACTGTTTTTT. It is translated as CASSVGQVDAKLFF. V gene TRBV5-1 combines with J gene TRBJ1-4; TRBD1 agrees at 8 bases. The CDR3 covers 14 residues. V was clipped by 4 bases and J by 10 bases; unmatched bases: 9. CDR1 is SGHRS, CDR2 YFSETQ, per germline.

This chain joins TRBV11-2 and TRBJ2-7, with a weak D call TRBD1 (6 bases). The CDR3 has 15 residues. Between the trimmed V and J ends, which lost 4 bases and 6 bases, there was a span of 19 bases. Germline V gene data show CDR1 as SGHAT and CDR2 as FQNNGV. The CDR3 sequence: CASSSLNRALGEQYF. CDR3 DNA sequence: TGTGCCAGCAGCTCCCTTAACAGGGCCCTCGGCGAGCAGTACTTC.

The chain uses TRBV19 and TRBJ2-2; 9 positions agree with TRBD1. Germline V gives CDR1 LNHDA, CDR2 SQIVND (reference sequence). Germline trimming cut 3 bases from V and 4 bases from J; bases unmatched to any gene: 6. The CDR3 covers 16 residues. Written as DNA, the CDR3 is TGTGCCAGTAGTATTTACAGGGGGCAAGGCACCGGGGAGCTGTTTTTT. It yields the protein CASSIYRGQGTGELFF.

V is TRBV6-2 or TRBV6-3 and J is TRBJ2-5, with unresolved D. The germline CDR1 and CDR2 sequences are MNHEY and SVGEGT. Trimming stripped 2 bases from V and 5 bases from J, with 18 bases between. CDR3 length: 16 amino acids. CDR3 loop: CASSYAETNHGETQYF. The CDR3, as DNA: TGTGCCAGCAGTTACGCGGAAACGAACCATGGGGAGACCCAGTACTTC.